A single sample gave rise to the 19 T cell receptor beta chains below, sequenced in a study of cytotoxic CD8 clonotypes in ibrutinib-treated CLL. Measured with immunoSEQ multiplex PCR; TCRdb has only the in-frame clones, and not every one. The table has about 200,000 clones, 72% seen once. The sample was PBMCs, taken after 24 months of ibrutinib treatment. The source of these receptors is a human donor with chronic lymphocytic leukemia.

The rearrangement joins TRBV4-2 to TRBJ2-2; possibly TRBD2 for D (5 bases). This CDR3 comprises 15 residues. Germline V gene sequence: CDR1 LGHNA, CDR2 YNFKEQ. With 6 bases removed from V and 4 bases from J, the gap between germline ends came to 15 bases. The CDR3 nucleotides read TGTGCCAGCAGTACTATCGGGGTCTCCACCGGGGAGCTGTTTTTT. Residues: CASSTIGVSTGELFF.

The chain recombines TRBV6-5 with TRBJ1-2; maybe TRBD1 (5 bases). With 6 bases removed from V and 2 bases from J, the gap between germline ends came to 10 bases. The germline gives CDR1 MNHEY, CDR2 SVGAGI. The CDR3 length is 13 residues. The CDR3 sequence: CASSRGINYGYTF. CDR3 DNA sequence: TGTGCCAGCAGCCGGGGGATCAACTATGGCTACACCTTC.

The chain employs TRBV18 and TRBJ2-1, with unresolved D. Trimming shortened V by 0 bases and J by 0 bases, and 6 bases separated the two germline ends. Per germline, CDR1 KGHSH and CDR2 LQKENI. CDR3 length: 15 amino acids. The CDR3 spells CASSPPLVSYNEQFF. The CDR3 DNA sequence: TGTGCCAGCTCACCACCCCTAGTCTCCTACAATGAGCAGTTCTTC.

V and J are TRBV2 and TRBJ2-3, with D possibly TRBD1 on 6 matching bases. CDR1 SNHLY and CDR2 FYNNEI come from the germline V gene. Trimming left V 10 bases short and J 0 bases short, with 14 bases between. The CDR3 is 14 residues long. In nucleotides, the CDR3 is TGTGCCATAGAACAGGGATGGAGCACAGATACGCAGTATTTT. This encodes CAIEQGWSTDTQYF.

The table lists this clone with a few counts. The chain links TRBV25-1 to TRBJ1-2; 9 bases agree with TRBD1. The CDR3 has 15 residues. Germline V CDR1 and CDR2: MGHDK, SYGVNS. The V gene end was trimmed by 2 bases and the J gene end by 8 bases; junction bases not matched to a gene: 9. The CDR3 loop reads CASSEVGTGTVGYTF. Written as DNA, the CDR3 is TGTGCCAGCAGTGAAGTCGGGACAGGGACGGTGGGCTACACCTTC.

V is TRBV9 and J is TRBJ2-3, with 11 positions matching TRBD2. CDR1 is SGDLS and CDR2 is YYNGEE in the germline V gene. The CDR3 covers 16 residues. V lost 3 bases and J lost 7; bases outside the gene matches: 10. CDR3 bases: TGTGCCAGCAGCGCAGTGAGACTAGCGGGAATAAATACGCAGTATTTT. Protein: CASSAVRLAGINTQYF.

The chain joins TRBV12-5 to TRBJ2-5, with TRBD2 matching 10 bases. Germline CDR1 LGHNT, CDR2 FRNRAP. This CDR3 spans 15 amino acids. The junction had 5 bases not matched to a gene; V was cut back by 3 bases and J by 4 bases. The CDR3 DNA is TGTGCTAGTGGTTTATCGCTAGCGGGAGTAGAGACCCAGTACTTC. Translated, it gives CASGLSLAGVETQYF.

The chain combines TRBV6-1 with TRBJ2-5, with TRBD1 as a possible D gene (5 bases). The CDR3 has 16 residues. Germline V gene sequence: CDR1 MNHNS, CDR2 SASEGT. With 1 base removed from V and 5 bases from J, the gap between germline ends came to 17 bases. Here the CDR3 reads CASSEGIWAGIETQYF. The DNA for the CDR3 is TGTGCCAGCAGTGAAGGTATTTGGGCAGGGATTGAGACCCAGTACTTC.

This clone was observed a single time. Distinct nucleotide sequences in the sample also encode this CDR3. This CDR3 is CASSLRGGYGYTF. The CDR3 DNA follows: TGTGCCAGCAGCTTAAGGGGAGGCTATGGCTACACCTTC. The chain uses TRBV7-9 and TRBJ1-2; D possibly corresponds to TRBD1 (5 bases). Germline assignment: CDR1 SEHNR and CDR2 FQNEAQ (reference sequence). Trimming left V 2 bases short and J 4 bases short, with 8 bases between. The length of the CDR3 is 13 residues.

In its sample, this clone was seen a few times. The chain combines TRBV25-1 with TRBJ1-2; possibly TRBD1 for D (6 bases). The CDR3 has 16 amino acids. Trimming took 5 bases from V and 4 from J, leaving 20 bases between them. Germline CDR1 reads MGHDK; CDR2 reads SYGVNS. The DNA for the CDR3 is TGTGCCAGCAGTAGATACCCGGACAGCTTGGGCTATGGCTACACCTTC. Its translation is CASSRYPDSLGYGYTF.

This clone was recorded once. The chain combines TRBV7-6 with TRBJ2-3, with TRBD2 matching over 7 bases. V was clipped by 4 bases and J by 3 bases; unmatched bases: 13. From germline, CDR1 is SGHVS and CDR2 FNYEAQ. This CDR3 spans 17 amino acids. The chain's CDR3 is CASSYAAAGEGTDTQYF. CDR3 nucleotides: TGTGCCAGCAGCTACGCCGCCGCGGGAGAGGGTACAGATACGCAGTATTTT.

The V call is TRBV4-3, the J call TRBJ2-5; D uncertain. Trimming shortened V by 1 base and J by 4 bases, and 13 bases separated the two germline ends. Germline CDR1 LGHNA, CDR2 YSLEER. The CDR3 spans 15 residues. The CDR3 nucleotides are TGCGCCAGCAGCCAAGGACTCAGGCTGGGAGAGACCCAGTACTTC. This encodes CASSQGLRLGETQYF.

The chain links TRBV19 to TRBJ2-3; TRBD1 agrees at 8 bases. With 3 bases clipped from V and 5 bases from J, the junction kept 10 bases outside the gene matches. Germline values: CDR1 LNHDA, CDR2 SQIVND (reference sequence). This CDR3 is 16 amino acids long. Here the CDR3 DNA reads TGTGCCAGTAGTATTTCTGGACAGGGTGGTGGAGATACGCAGTATTTT. Amino acids: CASSISGQGGGDTQYF.

The chain couples TRBV5-1 to TRBJ2-5; no reliable D call. Trimming removed 0 bases at V and 2 bases at J, with 11 bases between. Germline values: CDR1 SGHRS, CDR2 YFSETQ. The CDR3 has 15 residues. The CDR3 DNA reads as TGCGCCAGCAGCTTGGAAGGCAAAAATCAAGAGACCCAGTACTTC. This codes for CASSLEGKNQETQYF.

V gene TRBV7-9 combines with J gene TRBJ2-2; tentatively, D is TRBD2 (6 bases). Germline values: CDR1 SEHNR, CDR2 FQNEAQ (reference sequence). The CDR3 extends over 16 amino acids. The V gene lost 1 base and the J gene lost 2 bases, with 11 bases spanning the gap. This CDR3 reads CASSLDGRGNTGELFF. CDR3 DNA: TGTGCCAGCAGCTTAGACGGGCGGGGAAACACCGGGGAGCTGTTTTTT.

The rearrangement links TRBV7-2 to TRBJ1-3; 8 bases align to TRBD1. Germline lookup yields CDR1 SGHTA and CDR2 FQGNSA. The ends lost 5 bases at V and 0 bases at J; junction bases unmatched: 9. The CDR3 covers 17 residues. The CDR3 region has the DNA TGTGCCAGCAGCCCAGGGAGGACAGGGAACTCTGGAAACACCATATATTTT. Residues: CASSPGRTGNSGNTIYF.

This clone was counted a few times. The chain joins TRBV5-4 to TRBJ1-5; 10 positions agree with TRBD1. The CDR3 loop spans 14 amino acids. Germline CDR1 and CDR2: SGHNT and YYREEE (reference sequence). The J segment lost 5 bases and the V segment lost 4 bases, leaving 3 bases of the junction unmatched. The CDR3 here is CASSVDRGHQPQHF. The CDR3 nucleotides are TGTGCCAGCAGCGTAGACAGGGGGCATCAGCCCCAGCATTTT.

The chain employs TRBV7-2 and TRBJ2-2; TRBD1 is a possible D gene (7 bases). CDR3 length: 15 amino acids. Germline V gives CDR1 SGHTA, CDR2 FQGNSA. The ends were cut back, 5 bases at V and 6 bases at J, with 16 bases in the middle. CDR3 sequence reads: CASSPRAGGPGELFF. CDR3 bases: TGTGCCAGCAGCCCCAGGGCAGGGGGGCCCGGGGAGCTGTTTTTT.

The gene calls are TRBV27 and TRBJ2-7, with D perhaps matching TRBD1 (6 bases). Germline CDR1 and CDR2: MNHEY and SMNVEV (reference sequence). The CDR3 loop spans 12 amino acids. The ends were cut back, 5 bases at V and 4 bases at J, with 9 bases in the middle. The CDR3 loop is CASSITGYEQYF. The CDR3 DNA reads as TGTGCCAGCAGTATTACAGGGTACGAGCAGTACTTC.